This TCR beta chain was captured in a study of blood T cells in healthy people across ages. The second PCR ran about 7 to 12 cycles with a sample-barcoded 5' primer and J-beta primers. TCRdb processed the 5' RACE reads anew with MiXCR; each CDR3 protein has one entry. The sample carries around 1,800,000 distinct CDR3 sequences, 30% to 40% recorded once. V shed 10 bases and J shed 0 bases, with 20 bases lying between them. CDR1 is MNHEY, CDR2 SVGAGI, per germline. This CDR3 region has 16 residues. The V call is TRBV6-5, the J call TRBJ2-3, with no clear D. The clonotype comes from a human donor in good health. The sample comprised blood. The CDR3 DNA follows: TGTGCCAACACGAAGTACTGGGTCGCTAGCACAGATACGCAGTATTTT. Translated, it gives CANTKYWVASTDTQYF.